Listed below are T cell receptor beta chains from one sample, sequenced in a study of cytomegalovirus exposure and HLA in healthy donors. TCRdb's copy holds only in-frame clones and misses some; the assay was immunoSEQ multiplex PCR. The data contain around 230,000 clones, around 76% of them singletons. The sample was PBMCs. The origin of the receptors is a man aged 35-49 years in good health and CMV-seropositive. The CDR3 runs from the conserved cysteine through the conserved F or W. D genes are given only for firm matches. Size is omitted from some rows. Given values are once, few, many or a class for expanded clones.

D gene | J gene | V gene | clone size | CDR3 protein | CDR3 DNA
TRBD1 | TRBJ2-7 | TRBV27 | NA | CASSSLTGVYEQYF | TGTGCCAGCAGTTCTCTGACAGGGGTGTACGAGCAGTACTTC
TRBD2 | TRBJ2-1 | TRBV10-1 | NA | CASSASGTYNEQFF | TGCGCCAGCAGTGCAAGCGGGACCTACAATGAGCAGTTCTTC
NA | TRBJ1-1 | TRBV30 | NA | CAWSPGTLNTEAFF | TGTGCCTGGAGCCCCGGGACACTTAACACTGAAGCTTTCTTT
TRBD1 | TRBJ1-5 | TRBV2 | NA | CASRRTLQGNQPQHF | TGTGCCAGCAGACGAACCCTACAGGGGAATCAGCCCCAGCATTTT
TRBD1 | TRBJ1-1 | TRBV7-9 | NA | CASEDRVNTEAFF | TGTGCCAGCGAGGACAGGGTGAACACTGAAGCTTTCTTT
TRBD2 | TRBJ2-5 | TRBV6-5 | NA | CASSYRREETQYF | TGTGCCAGCAGTTACCGGCGGGAGGAGACCCAGTACTTC
NA | TRBJ2-1 | TRBV27 | NA | CASSLSYYNEQFF | TGTGCCAGCAGTTTATCGTACTACAATGAGCAGTTCTTC
TRBD1 | TRBJ1-5 | TRBV5-6 | NA | CASSNRDRANQPQHF | TGTGCCAGCAGCAACCGGGACAGGGCCAATCAGCCCCAGCATTTT
NA | TRBJ2-7 | TRBV27 | NA | CASSHPGLSYEQYF | TGTGCCAGCAGTCACCCGGGACTGTCTTACGAGCAGTACTTC
NA | TRBJ2-7 | TRBV5-1 | NA | CASRGPGEQYF | TGCGCCAGCAGAGGCCCCGGGGAGCAGTACTTC
TRBD1 | TRBJ1-2 | TRBV6-5 | NA | CASSSPSTGGGYGYTF | TGTGCCAGCAGTTCCCCTTCGACAGGGGGAGGCTATGGCTACACCTTC
NA | TRBJ1-2 | TRBV4-1 | NA | CASSQDQGLGYGYTF | TGCGCCAGCAGCCAAGATCAGGGGCTCGGGTATGGCTACACCTTC
TRBD1 | TRBJ2-5 | TRBV9 | NA | CASSDGWGTGGLETQYF | TGTGCCAGCAGCGACGGGTGGGGGACAGGGGGCTTGGAGACCCAGTACTTC
NA | TRBJ1-1 | TRBV19 | few | CASSIKAGENTEAFF | TGTGCCAGTAGTATAAAGGCCGGGGAGAACACTGAAGCTTTCTTT
NA | TRBJ1-1 | TRBV2 | NA | CASSGGRVVMNTEAFF | TGTGCCAGCAGTGGGGGGAGGGTGGTGATGAACACTGAAGCTTTCTTT
NA | TRBJ1-4 | TRBV27 | NA | CASSLRGQPTEKLFF | TGTGCCAGCAGTTTACGCGGACAGCCTACTGAAAAACTGTTTTTT
NA | TRBJ1-2 | TRBV6-1 | once | CASSDSGPYGYTF | TGTGCCAGCAGTGATAGCGGACCTTATGGCTACACCTTC
NA | TRBJ2-5 | TRBV11-2 | NA | CASQGETQYF | TGTGCCAGCCAGGGGGAGACCCAGTACTTC
NA | TRBJ1-1 | TRBV30 | NA | CAWSGTLNPEAFF | TGTGCCTGGAGTGGGACTCTAAACCCTGAAGCTTTCTTT
TRBD1 | TRBJ1-5 | TRBV6-5 | NA | CASRGRQGGQPQHF | TGTGCCAGCAGGGGTAGACAGGGCGGTCAGCCCCAGCATTTT
TRBD2 | TRBJ2-1 | TRBV7-6 | NA | CASSFGTSGRSYNEQFF | TGTGCCAGCAGCTTCGGGACTAGCGGGAGATCCTACAATGAGCAGTTCTTC
TRBD2 | TRBJ2-1 | TRBV10-3 | NA | CAISPASGSEQFF | TGTGCCATCAGTCCTGCTAGCGGGAGCGAGCAGTTCTTC
TRBD2 | TRBJ2-7 | TRBV25-1 | NA | CASNPSGSFYEQYF | TGTGCCAGCAATCCTAGCGGGAGTTTTTACGAGCAGTACTTC
NA | TRBJ2-7 | TRBV10-1 | NA | CASSEFLGPGVIASEQYF | TGCGCCAGCAGTGAGTTTCTAGGGCCGGGAGTCATAGCCTCCGAGCAGTACTTC
NA | TRBJ2-7 | TRBV19 | NA | CASSRKVPYEQYF | TGTGCCAGTAGCAGGAAGGTGCCCTACGAGCAGTACTTC
TRBD1 | TRBJ2-4 | TRBV5-6 | few | CASSPDRGAKNIQYF | TGTGCCAGCAGCCCCGACAGGGGAGCCAAAAACATTCAGTACTTC
NA | TRBJ2-5 | TRBV2 | NA | CASTVFQETQYF | TGTGCCAGCACAGTCTTCCAAGAGACCCAGTACTTC
TRBD2 | TRBJ2-5 | TRBV25-1 | NA | CASSEREDQETQYF | TGTGCCAGCAGTGAGCGGGAGGATCAAGAGACCCAGTACTTC
TRBD1 | TRBJ1-2 | TRBV5-6 | NA | CASSGTGGAGNDGYTF | TGTGCCAGCAGCGGGACAGGGGGCGCCGGCAATGATGGCTACACCTTC
NA | TRBJ1-1 | TRBV27 | NA | CASSFRGTANTEAFF | TGTGCCAGCAGTTTTAGAGGAACCGCGAACACTGAAGCTTTCTTT
NA | TRBJ1-6 | TRBV27 | once | CASSPQIYSPLHF | TGTGCCAGCAGTCCCCAGATATACTCACCCCTCCACTTT
TRBD2 | TRBJ2-1 | TRBV11-2 | few | CASSSYRSGRAVEQFF | TGTGCCAGCAGCTCCTATCGATCCGGGAGGGCAGTTGAGCAGTTCTTC
TRBD1 | TRBJ2-7 | TRBV4-2 | NA | CASSQATRDRTYEQYF | TGTGCCAGCAGCCAAGCTACCAGGGACAGGACCTACGAGCAGTACTTC
TRBD1 | TRBJ1-1 | TRBV5-6 | few | CASSLTGTGNTEAFF | TGTGCCAGCAGCTTGACCGGGACAGGGAACACTGAAGCTTTCTTT
TRBD1 | TRBJ2-2 | TRBV7-9 | NA | CASSLGDRDTGELFF | TGTGCCAGCAGCCTGGGGGACAGGGACACCGGGGAGCTGTTTTTT
TRBD1 | TRBJ2-7 | TRBV27 | NA | CASSLGQNYEQYF | TGTGCCAGCAGCTTGGGACAGAACTACGAGCAGTACTTC
TRBD1 | TRBJ1-3 | TRBV5-1 | once | CASGAGTGVGNTIYF | TGCGCCAGCGGCGCGGGGACAGGGGTCGGAAACACCATATATTTT
TRBD1 | TRBJ2-5 | TRBV29-1 | NA | CSRQDDLRTGGQETQYF | TGCAGTCGACAGGACGACCTACGGACAGGGGGGCAAGAGACCCAGTACTTC
NA | TRBJ2-7 | TRBV7-7 | NA | CASSAGSSYEQYF | TGTGCTAGCAGCGCCGGGAGCTCCTACGAGCAGTACTTC
TRBD1 | TRBJ2-2 | TRBV7-9 | NA | CATFSRGQGKSGNTGELFF | TGTGCCACCTTCTCCCGGGGACAGGGAAAGTCGGGGAACACCGGGGAGCTGTTTTTT
TRBD2 | TRBJ2-5 | TRBV4-1 | NA | CASSLGLGETQYF | TGCGCCAGCAGCCTCGGACTAGGGGAGACCCAGTACTTC
NA | TRBJ1-2 | TRBV6-5 | NA | CASSYSPTDYGYTF | TGTGCCAGCAGTTATTCGCCAACTGACTATGGCTACACCTTC
NA | TRBJ1-3 | TRBV6-5 | few | CASTPRQGSGNTIYF | TGTGCCAGTACCCCCCGGCAGGGGTCTGGAAACACCATATATTTT
NA | TRBJ1-1 | TRBV6-1 | NA | CASIVGVPGTEAFF | TGTGCCAGCATCGTGGGAGTCCCAGGTACTGAAGCTTTCTTT
TRBD2 | TRBJ2-1 | TRBV29-1 | NA | CSVPLSRENEQFF | TGCAGCGTCCCACTTTCGCGGGAGAATGAGCAGTTCTTC
TRBD1 | TRBJ2-7 | TRBV18 | NA | CASSPLGQGEQYF | TGTGCCAGCTCACCTCTCGGACAGGGCGAGCAGTACTTC
NA | TRBJ2-3 | TRBV11-1 | NA | CASSLTDTQYF | TGTGCCAGCAGCCTTACAGATACGCAGTATTTT
TRBD2 | TRBJ2-5 | TRBV4-1 | NA | CASSQDRAGRGETQYF | TGCGCCAGCAGCCAAGATAGAGCGGGGAGAGGTGAGACCCAGTACTTC
TRBD2 | TRBJ2-1 | TRBV7-6 | NA | CASSLFVGSGSYNEQFF | TGTGCCAGCAGCTTATTTGTCGGGAGCGGGAGCTACAATGAGCAGTTCTTC
NA | TRBJ2-3 | TRBV6-4 | NA | CASSRGPGDTQYF | TGTGCCAGCAGTAGGGGCCCGGGAGATACGCAGTATTTT
TRBD1 | TRBJ2-2 | TRBV29-1 | NA | CSVGPRQGPNTGELFF | TGCAGCGTTGGTCCCCGACAGGGTCCGAACACCGGGGAGCTGTTTTTT
TRBD2 | TRBJ2-2 | TRBV5-1 | NA | CASSVGREAGELFF | TGCGCCAGCAGCGTCGGGAGGGAAGCCGGGGAGCTGTTTTTT
NA | TRBJ2-1 | TRBV9 | once | CASSTTSSNEQFF | TGTGCCAGCAGCACTACTAGCTCCAATGAGCAGTTCTTC
TRBD2 | TRBJ2-1 | TRBV5-8 | NA | CASSLGLAHYNEQFF | TGTGCCAGCAGCTTAGGACTAGCGCACTACAATGAGCAGTTCTTC
NA | TRBJ2-5 | TRBV29-1 | NA | CSVDVSSAETQYF | TGCAGCGTTGATGTGTCTAGCGCTGAGACCCAGTACTTC
TRBD1 | TRBJ1-2 | TRBV19 | NA | CASSPDRVRNYGYTF | TGTGCCAGTAGTCCCGACAGGGTTAGGAACTATGGCTACACCTTC
NA | TRBJ1-4 | TRBV13 | NA | CASSRRTTTNEKLFF | TGTGCCAGCAGTCGAAGGACAACAACTAATGAAAAACTGTTTTTT
TRBD2 | TRBJ2-1 | TRBV6-1 | NA | CASSGRLASSYNEQFF | TGTGCCAGCAGTGGTAGACTAGCGAGCTCCTACAATGAGCAGTTCTTC
NA | TRBJ1-5 | TRBV6-1 | NA | CASSEFRQGNQPQHF | TGTGCCAGCAGTGAATTTAGACAGGGCAATCAGCCCCAGCATTTT
TRBD1 | TRBJ1-5 | TRBV5-1 | NA | CASSETPQGASNQPQHF | TGCGCCAGCAGCGAAACCCCTCAGGGGGCAAGCAATCAGCCCCAGCATTTT